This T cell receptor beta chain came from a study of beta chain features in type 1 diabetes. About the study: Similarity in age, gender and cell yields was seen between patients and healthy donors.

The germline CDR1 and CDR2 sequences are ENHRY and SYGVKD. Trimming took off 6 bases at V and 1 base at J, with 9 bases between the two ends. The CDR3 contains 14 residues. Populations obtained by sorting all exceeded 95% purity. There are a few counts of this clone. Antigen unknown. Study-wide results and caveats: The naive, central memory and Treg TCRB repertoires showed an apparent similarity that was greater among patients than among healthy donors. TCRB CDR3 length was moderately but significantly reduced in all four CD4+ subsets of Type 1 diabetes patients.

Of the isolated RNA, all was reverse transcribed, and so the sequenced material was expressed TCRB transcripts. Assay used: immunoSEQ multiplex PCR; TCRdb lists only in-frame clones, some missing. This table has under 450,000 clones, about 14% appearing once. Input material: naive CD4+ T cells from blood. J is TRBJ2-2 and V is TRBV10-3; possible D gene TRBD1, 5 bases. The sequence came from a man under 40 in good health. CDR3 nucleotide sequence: TGTGCCATCAGGAGCGACAGGAACACCGGGGAGCTGTTTTTT. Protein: CAIRSDRNTGELFF.